This TCR beta chain was profiled in a study of T cells in Graves' hyperthyroidism and ophthalmopathy. Amplified regions were TCR beta CDR3 sequences from RNA transcripts. The HTBI primer set served for first-round RT-PCR of the TCR CDR3. MiXCR, run by TCRdb on the multiplex PCR reads, gives a single entry per CDR3 protein. The sample contains nearly 750,000 distinct CDR3 sequences, just over 35% of which appear only once. V shed 5 bases and J shed 5 bases, with 27 bases lying between them. Germline V gene lookup returns CDR1 SGHTA and CDR2 FQGNSA. The CDR3 is made up of 18 amino acids. The sequenced material came from blood. The source is a woman aged 40 to 50 with Graves' hyperthyroidism. The rearrangement uses TRBV7-2 and TRBJ2-5; either TRBD1 or TRBD2 may supply D (6 bases each). As DNA, the CDR3 is TGTGCCAGCAGCACAAAGGGGGGCGGTCGCGCCTGGATGGAGACCCAGTACTTC. Protein: CASSTKGGGRAWMETQYF.